Each of the 21 T cell receptor beta chains below was sequenced from the same sample in a study of blood T cells in healthy people across ages. Together with a sample-barcoded 5' primer, a J-beta primer mix was included in a second PCR lasting 7 to 11 cycles. Each CDR3 protein is one row after TCRdb ran MiXCR on the 5' RACE reads. The sample lists some 860,000 distinct CDR3 sequences, around three fifths occurring once. Sequencing was done on a sample of blood. These receptors all come from a man in his forties or fifties in good health.

The chain combines TRBV20-1 with TRBJ2-1; no reliable D call. The CDR3 is 11 amino acids. Germline values: CDR1 DFQATT, CDR2 SNEGSKA (reference sequence). V lost 6 bases to trimming and J lost 7 bases, with 10 bases between them. The CDR3 protein is CSAPGANEQFF. The CDR3 nucleotides are TGCAGTGCGCCCGGAGCTAATGAGCAGTTCTTC.

This clonotype has a handful of counts. The chain is built from TRBV9 and TRBJ2-4, with a possible D match to TRBD1 (5 bases). CDR1 is SGDLS, CDR2 YYNGEE, per germline. The CDR3 has 14 residues. Trimming left V 2 bases short and J 6 bases short, with 12 bases between. CDR3 in DNA: TGTGCCAGCAGCGTCCTTGCAGGGTCAAACATTCAGTACTTC. Residues: CASSVLAGSNIQYF. The entire variable domain, with the rest obtained from reference TRBV9 and TRBJ2-4, is as follows: DSGVTQTPKHLITATGQRVTLRCSPRSGDLSVYWYQQSLDQGLQFLIQYYNGEERAKGNILERFSAQQFPDLHSELNLSSLELGDSALYFCASSVLAGSNIQYFGAGTRLSVL.

The J gene is TRBJ2-4, the V gene TRBV7-6; the match to TRBD2 covers 9 bases. CDR1 is SGHVS and CDR2 is FNYEAQ in the germline V gene. The CDR3 is 15 amino acids. Germline trimming cut 5 bases from V and 6 bases from J; bases unmatched to any gene: 8. This CDR3 reads CASSPDSGGRNIQYF. CDR3 DNA: TGTGCCAGCAGCCCAGATAGCGGGGGAAGAAACATTCAGTACTTC.

The chain employs TRBV30 and TRBJ2-1, with 10 nucleotides matching TRBD1. V lost 7 bases, J lost 13 bases, and 10 bases stayed unmatched. The CDR3 runs to 12 residues. The germline V gene encodes CDR1 GTSNPN and CDR2 SVGIG (reference sequence). In DNA form, the CDR3 reads TGTGCCTTCGGACAGGGGGGGGAGACCCAGTTCTTC. It codes for CAFGQGGETQFF.

The chain combines TRBV20-1 with TRBJ2-5, with unresolved D. CDR1 and CDR2 (germline): DFQATT, SNEGSKA (reference sequence). CDR3 length: 13 amino acids. Trimming took 0 bases from V and 3 from J, leaving 8 bases between them. The CDR3: CSARDFGEETQYF. In DNA, the CDR3 is TGCAGTGCTAGAGATTTTGGGGAAGAGACCCAGTACTTC.

This clonotype has a count of ten or more. The chain uses TRBV9 and TRBJ2-5, with a tentative D call TRBD1 (5 bases). This CDR3 is 14 amino acids long. Germline CDR1 and CDR2: SGDLS and YYNGEE. V lost 0 bases, J lost 3 bases, and 9 bases lay in between. CDR3 loop: CASSVGQGKETQYF. The CDR3 DNA follows: TGTGCCAGCAGCGTAGGCCAGGGAAAAGAGACCCAGTACTTC.

This clonotype was counted between two and nine times. This sequence joins TRBV28 and TRBJ2-7; D gene ambiguous. The CDR3 is 15 residues long. Germline assignment: CDR1 MDHEN and CDR2 SYDVKM. V was trimmed by 3 bases and J by 0 bases, leaving 12 bases between them. The CDR3 is CASSFTGRNSYEQYF. CDR3 sequence (DNA): TGTGCCAGCAGTTTTACCGGGCGGAACTCCTACGAGCAGTACTTC.

The table lists this clonotype with a few counts. CDR3 region: CASSVGPGGDYGYTF. The CDR3 DNA reads as TGTGCCAGCAGCGTAGGGCCAGGGGGCGACTATGGCTACACCTTC. This chain connects TRBV9 to TRBJ1-2; TRBD1 matches at 8 bases. V shed 0 bases and J 3 bases; nucleotides not matched to a gene: 4. The CDR3 totals 15 residues. The germline V gene encodes CDR1 SGDLS and CDR2 YYNGEE.

CDR3 amino acids: CSAREMTSGVTYEQYF. The DNA for the CDR3 is TGCAGTGCTAGAGAGATGACTAGCGGGGTAACCTACGAGCAGTACTTC. J is TRBJ2-7 and V is TRBV20-1, with TRBD2 matching over 11 bases. V shed 0 bases and J 2 bases; nucleotides not matched to a gene: 6. This CDR3 comprises 16 residues. Germline V CDR1 and CDR2: DFQATT, SNEGSKA (reference sequence).

The chain uses TRBV7-9 and TRBJ1-2, with D tentatively TRBD1 (6 bases). CDR1 and CDR2 from the germline V gene are SEHNR and FQNEAQ (reference sequence). The CDR3 extends over 15 amino acids. Trimming removed 7 bases at V and 0 bases at J, with 15 bases between. The CDR3 DNA reads as TGTGCCAGCAACACACAGGGCCTAGCTAACTATGGCTACACCTTC. Translation gives CASNTQGLANYGYTF.

This clonotype appeared a single time. The J gene is TRBJ1-5, the V gene TRBV28; 7 nucleotides line up with TRBD1. V lost 8 bases to trimming and J lost 7 bases; unmatched junction nucleotides: 11. The CDR3 is 14 amino acids. CDR1 MDHEN and CDR2 SYDVKM come from the germline V gene. The CDR3 reads CASFRGSPRQPQHF. In DNA form, the CDR3 reads TGTGCCAGCTTCAGGGGGAGCCCCAGACAGCCCCAGCATTTT.

This clonotype was seen only a few times. The junction does not match germline at one end; this may be a read error. V is TRBV5-1 and J is TRBJ2-2; D gene ambiguous. Germline loops: CDR1 SGHRS, CDR2 YFSETQ. This CDR3 comprises 15 residues. CDR3 sequence (DNA): TGCGCTAGCAGCTTGGAAGGCCATGAAACCGGGGAGCTGTTTTTT. It codes for CASSLEGHETGELFF.

V gene TRBV28 combines with J gene TRBJ2-5; D is unclear. The CDR3 consists of 12 residues. The germline V gene encodes CDR1 MDHEN and CDR2 SYDVKM. V was shortened by 5 bases and J by 5 bases, with 9 bases between the two germline ends. DNA for the CDR3: TGTGCCAGCAGTGTCCGACCTGAGACCCAGTACTTC. It is translated as CASSVRPETQYF.

This clonotype came up a few times. The rearrangement uses TRBV29-1 and TRBJ2-7, with 7 bases matching TRBD2. The CDR3 runs 14 residues. The trim removed 3 bases at V and 2 bases at J, leaving 7 bases unmatched. The germline V gene encodes CDR1 SQVTM and CDR2 ANQGSEA. In nucleotides, the CDR3 is TGCAGCGTTGAGCCTAGCGGAGGGACCTACGAGCAGTACTTC. This sequence encodes CSVEPSGGTYEQYF.

The V call is TRBV4-2, the J call TRBJ2-1, with 11 nucleotides matching TRBD2. The CDR3 length is 17 residues. CDR1 LGHNA and CDR2 YNFKEQ come from the germline V gene. V shed 0 bases, J shed 3 bases, and the junction held 4 bases outside the gene matches. CDR3 bases: TGTGCCAGCAGCCAAGAGGTAGCGGGAGGGATCTACAATGAGCAGTTCTTC. It is translated as CASSQEVAGGIYNEQFF.

This clonotype has only a few counts. V usage is TRBV20-1 and J usage is TRBJ1-2; D remains ambiguous. From germline, CDR1 is DFQATT and CDR2 SNEGSKA (reference sequence). Trimming removed 1 base at V and 8 bases at J, with 14 bases between. CDR3 length: 13 residues. CDR3 sequence reads: CSARGGSRGGYTF. In DNA form, the CDR3 reads TGCAGTGCTAGAGGTGGGAGCAGAGGAGGCTACACCTTC.

The chain recombines TRBV27 with TRBJ2-3; D is ambiguous. V was clipped by 3 bases and J by 4 bases, with 8 bases between them. This CDR3 is 13 amino acids long. Germline V gene lookup returns CDR1 MNHEY and CDR2 SMNVEV (reference sequence). CDR3 nucleotides: TGTGCCAGCAGTTTTTCCGGAGCAGATACGCAGTATTTT. This sequence encodes CASSFSGADTQYF.

The V and J genes are TRBV29-1 and TRBJ1-2; D may be TRBD1 (6 bases). The germline V and J ends were trimmed by 6 bases and 8 bases, with 16 bases remaining between them. This CDR3 is 12 amino acids long. Germline lookup yields CDR1 SQVTM and CDR2 ANQGSEA. DNA for the CDR3: TGCAGCGTAAGGGGACAAGCTGGGGGCTACACCTTC. Protein sequence: CSVRGQAGGYTF.

This chain uses TRBV6-1 with TRBJ2-7; D is unclear. Trimming shortened V by 3 bases and J by 2 bases, and 8 bases separated the two germline ends. The germline V gene has CDR1 MNHNS and CDR2 SASEGT. This CDR3 spans 13 amino acids. The CDR3 loop is CASSEAVPYEQYF. DNA for the CDR3: TGTGCCAGCAGTGAGGCGGTACCCTACGAGCAGTACTTC.

A note on this clonotype: At one of its ends the junction is not consistent with the germline gene, which may arise from a read error. The rearrangement joins TRBV15 to TRBJ2-5; TRBD2 matches at 8 bases. The CDR3 loop spans 14 amino acids. CDR1 and CDR2 (germline): LNHNV, YYDKDF (reference sequence). The CDR3 DNA follows: TGTGCCACCAGCATGGGAGCGGGGGAAGAAACCCAGTACTTC. Its translation: CATSMGAGEETQYF.

The count of this clonotype is one. This chain joins TRBV12-3 or TRBV12-4 and TRBJ2-3; tentative D call: TRBD2 (7 bases). Trimming stripped 6 bases from V and 7 bases from J, with 23 bases between. The CDR3 totals 16 residues. CDR3 coding DNA: TGTGCCAGCAGCCCGTCTTCGGGGGGCGGCAGTTATACGCAGTATTTT. This codes for CASSPSSGGGSYTQYF.